The rows below give T cell receptor beta chains drawn from one sample of a study of shared clonotypes between healthy human individuals. Some clones are missing from TCRdb's copy, which holds only in-frame ones; the method was immunoSEQ multiplex PCR. The sample lists 950,000 to 1,100,000 clones, approximately 78% occurring once. Sequenced sample: memory CD4+ T cells from PBMCs. Receptors were obtained from a man between 18 and 35 years old in good health. Some clones in this sample may be carry-over from other donors' samples. The CDR3 runs from the conserved cysteine through the conserved F or W. The order of the fields is J gene, clone size, V gene, D gene, CDR3 DNA, CDR3 protein. D genes are given only for firm matches. Clone size, where shown, is once, few, many, or a class for clones that have expanded.

TRBJ1-1 - TRBV5-6 - TGTGCCAGCAGCTTGCGGGACATGAACACTGAAGCTTTCTTT CASSLRDMNTEAFF
TRBJ2-5 once TRBV11-3 TRBD2 TGTGCCAGCAGCAGCCGGGAGGGCCGGGAGACCCAGTACTTC CASSSREGRETQYF
TRBJ1-2 few TRBV28 - TGTGCCAGCAGTTTTCAGGGCGGCTATGGCTACACCTTC CASSFQGGYGYTF
TRBJ2-5 - TRBV5-4 TRBD2 TGTGCCAGCAGTTCACTAGCGGGAGCCGAACGAAAAGAGACCCAGTACTTC CASSSLAGAERKETQYF
TRBJ2-3 - TRBV19 TRBD2 TGTGCCAGTAGTCTTCTAGCGGGGGACACAGATACGCAGTATTTT CASSLLAGDTDTQYF
TRBJ2-5 - TRBV28 TRBD2 TGTGCCAGCAGTCTGATAGGGACTAGCGGGAGGGTAGAGACCCAGTACTTC CASSLIGTSGRVETQYF
TRBJ2-2 few TRBV9 TRBD1 TGTGCCAGCAGCGCCCACGGGGACAGGGCCGGGGAGCTGTTTTTT CASSAHGDRAGELFF
TRBJ2-2 - TRBV5-1 - TGCGCCAGCAGCTTGAATACGAACACCGGGGAGCTGTTTTTT CASSLNTNTGELFF
TRBJ1-2 - TRBV6-1 - TGTGCCAGCAGTGAAAGAGCAGGTACCTGGGGCGCGTCCTATGGCTACACCTTC CASSERAGTWGASYGYTF
TRBJ1-3 - TRBV30 TRBD1 TGTGCCTGGAGTATCCACAGGGGAGATGGAAACACCATATATTTT CAWSIHRGDGNTIYF
TRBJ2-7 once TRBV30 - TGTGCCTGGAGTGTTGTCGGAGACGAGCAGTACTTC CAWSVVGDEQYF
TRBJ2-4 few TRBV7-2 - TGTGCCAGCAGCTTAGGCAGGGGTTTGAACTTC CASSLGRGLNF
TRBJ2-7 - TRBV7-9 - TGTGCCAGCAGCCCGTCGGCCCCTAGGGGCTCCTACGAGCAGTACTTC CASSPSAPRGSYEQYF
TRBJ2-7 few TRBV5-1 TRBD1 TGCGCCAGCAGCTGGGACAGGCCGGTCTCCTACGAGCAGTACTTC CASSWDRPVSYEQYF
TRBJ1-1 - TRBV30 - TGTGCCTGGAGTGTTGGAGGGGCCGCTTTCTTT CAWSVGGAAFF
TRBJ2-1 - TRBV5-1 - TGCGCCAGCAGCTTTTTAGGGACGAATGAGCAGTTCTTC CASSFLGTNEQFF
TRBJ2-3 - TRBV6-1 - TGTGCCAGCAGTGAGAGCAGGATTTCTGCGGGACGTGGGGGAGATACGCAGTATTTT CASSESRISAGRGGDTQYF
TRBJ1-5 - TRBV5-1 - TGCGCCAGCAGCTTGGGGCCTGATCAGCCCCAGCATTTT CASSLGPDQPQHF
TRBJ1-1 few TRBV5-1 - TGCGCCAGCAGCTTGGGGAATGGGGGCCTTGAAGCTTTCTTT CASSLGNGGLEAFF
TRBJ2-5 few TRBV9 TRBD2 TGTGCCAGCAGCCCGGCCGGCGGGAGGGCGGAAGAGACCCAGTACTTC CASSPAGGRAEETQYF
TRBJ2-7 - TRBV28 TRBD2 TGTGCCAGCAGTGCCGGGACTAGCGGGAGTAGGCGGTACTTC CASSAGTSGSRRYF
TRBJ1-2 - TRBV20-1 - TGCAGTGCTAGGGAGCGGGGCGGCTACACCTTC CSARERGGYTF
TRBJ2-7 - TRBV10-3 TRBD2 TGTGCCACAGGTCGGACTAGCGGAAACTACGAGCAGTACTTC CATGRTSGNYEQYF
TRBJ2-5 few TRBV7-2 - TGTGCCAGCAGCTTAGGGGCGTCGCAAGAGACCCAGTACTTC CASSLGASQETQYF
TRBJ1-2 few TRBV9 - TGTGCCAGCAGCGTGGGGGCAGACCCTATCTATGGCTACACCTTC CASSVGADPIYGYTF
TRBJ2-7 - TRBV28 TRBD2 TGTGCCAGCAGCCAGGCGGGGAGGGGCTTCGAGCAGTACTTC CASSQAGRGFEQYF
TRBJ2-5 - TRBV2 - TGTGCCAGCAGGAAAGAAATGGGAGAGACCCAGTACTTC CASRKEMGETQYF
TRBJ2-7 once TRBV11-1 - TGTGCCAGCAGCTTACAACCGGACCCCCGACCCTACGAGCAGTACTTC CASSLQPDPRPYEQYF
TRBJ2-1 - TRBV6-1 - TGTGCCAGCAGATCCGACGTATACAATGAGCAGTTCTTC CASRSDVYNEQFF
TRBJ1-1 - TRBV19 - TGTGCCAGTAGTATAGGTACGGGTTTCAGGGCTGAAGCTTTCTTT CASSIGTGFRAEAFF
TRBJ2-7 - TRBV11-2 - TGTGCCAGCAGCTTAGTGGCTTCGGTCTACGAGCAGTACTTC CASSLVASVYEQYF
TRBJ2-3 - TRBV5-1 - TGCGCCAGCAGCTTGCCAGCAGATACGCAGTATTTT CASSLPADTQYF
TRBJ1-1 - TRBV4-3 - TGCGCCAGCAGCCAAGAACGGGGAAGGGTGAACACTGAAGCTTTCTTT CASSQERGRVNTEAFF
TRBJ2-3 - TRBV7-2 - TGTGCCAGCAGCTTAGGGTTTAGCGGAAGGACAGATACGCAGTATTTT CASSLGFSGRTDTQYF
TRBJ1-2 - TRBV6-5 TRBD1 TGTGCCAGCAGTCGCCTAGGGACAGAAGCCTATGGCTACACCTTC CASSRLGTEAYGYTF
TRBJ2-2 few TRBV5-1 TRBD1 TGCGCCAGCAGTACCGGGACAGGGAATCCCGGGGAGCTGTTTTTT CASSTGTGNPGELFF
TRBJ2-7 - TRBV27 TRBD2 TGTGCCAGCCATCCGGTAGGACTAGCGAGCCACTACGAGCAGTACTTC CASHPVGLASHYEQYF
TRBJ1-3 - TRBV7-2 - TGTGCCAGCAGCACCAGGAACTCTGGAAACACCATATATTTT CASSTRNSGNTIYF